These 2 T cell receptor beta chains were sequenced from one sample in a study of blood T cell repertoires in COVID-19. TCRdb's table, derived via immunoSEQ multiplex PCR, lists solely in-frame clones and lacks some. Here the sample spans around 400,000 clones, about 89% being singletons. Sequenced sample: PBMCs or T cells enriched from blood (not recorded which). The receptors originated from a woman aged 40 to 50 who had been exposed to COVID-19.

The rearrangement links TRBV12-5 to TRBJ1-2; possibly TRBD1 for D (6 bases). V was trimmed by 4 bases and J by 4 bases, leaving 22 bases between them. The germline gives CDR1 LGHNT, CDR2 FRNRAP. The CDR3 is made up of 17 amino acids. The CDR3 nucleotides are TGTGCTAGTGGTTACCCCTTACAGGGACCTTCCGTCTATGGCTACACCTTC. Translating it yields CASGYPLQGPSVYGYTF.

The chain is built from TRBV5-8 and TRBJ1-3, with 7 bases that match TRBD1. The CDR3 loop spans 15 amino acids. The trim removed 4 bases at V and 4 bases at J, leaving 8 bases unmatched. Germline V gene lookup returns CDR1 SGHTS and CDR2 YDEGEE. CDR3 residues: CASSKGQSGGNTIYF. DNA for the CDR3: TGTGCCAGCAGCAAGGGACAGTCAGGAGGAAACACCATATATTTT.